The text below deals with one TCR beta chain. CDR1 and CDR2 from the germline V gene are SEHNR and FQNEAQ (reference sequence). The ends lost 4 bases at V and 3 bases at J; junction bases unmatched: 5. The CDR3 has 14 amino acids. The entry originates in a study of OX40 agonist ivuxolimab in advanced cancers. Here immunoSEQ multiplex PCR was the method, and the copy in TCRdb shows in-frame clones only, minus some. The sample shows 48,000 or so clones, around 90% of them seen only once. The sample was CD4+ or CD8+ T cells sorted from blood, taken in a trial of the OX40 agonist ivuxolimab. This receptor was identified in an adult with an advanced solid tumor such as melanoma, head and neck, liver or kidney cancer. This chain joins TRBV7-9 and TRBJ2-5, with 7 nucleotides matching TRBD2. The CDR3: CASSSRGGEETQYF. CDR3 in DNA: TGTGCCAGCAGCTCTCGCGGGGGAGAAGAGACCCAGTACTTC.